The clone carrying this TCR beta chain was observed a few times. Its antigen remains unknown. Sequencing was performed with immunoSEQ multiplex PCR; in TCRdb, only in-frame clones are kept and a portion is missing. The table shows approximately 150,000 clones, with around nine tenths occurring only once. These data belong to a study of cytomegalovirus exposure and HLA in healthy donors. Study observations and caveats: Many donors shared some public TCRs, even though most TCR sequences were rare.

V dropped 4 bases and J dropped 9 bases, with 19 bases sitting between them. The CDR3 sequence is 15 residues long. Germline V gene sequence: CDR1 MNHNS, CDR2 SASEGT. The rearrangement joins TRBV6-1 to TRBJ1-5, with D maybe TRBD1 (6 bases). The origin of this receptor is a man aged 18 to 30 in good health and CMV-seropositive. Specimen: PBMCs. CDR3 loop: CASSGTGTTGGPQHF. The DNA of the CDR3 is TGTGCCAGCAGTGGCACCGGGACAACTGGGGGGCCCCAGCATTTT.